The 16 T cell receptor beta chains given below trace back to one sample, sequenced in a study of T cells after somatic rescue of genetic block. Assay used: immunoSEQ multiplex PCR; TCRdb lists only in-frame clones, some missing. In the table there are around 67,000 clones, around 92% of which are singletons. Sequencing input: peripheral blood mononuclear cells (PBMCs). These receptors all come from a man aged 40-49 years.

The chain joins TRBV4-2 to TRBJ2-7; the D is unclear. The CDR3 is made up of 16 amino acids. Trimming removed 1 base at V and 6 bases at J, with 19 bases between. CDR1 LGHNA and CDR2 YNFKEQ come from the germline V gene. The DNA for the CDR3 is TGTGCCAGCAGCCAAGGAGGCCTAAAGGGTGACACCGAGCAGTACTTC. Protein product: CASSQGGLKGDTEQYF.

The chain carries TRBV6-4 and TRBJ2-3; D is ambiguous. V was shortened by 1 base and J by 0 bases, with 2 bases between the two germline ends. Germline CDR1 reads MRHNA; CDR2 reads SNTAGT. This CDR3 contains 13 residues. The CDR3 coding sequence is TGTGCCAGCAGTGACTGGAGCACAGATACGCAGTATTTT. Its translation: CASSDWSTDTQYF.

This clone was seen only a few times. V usage is TRBV2 and J usage is TRBJ2-5; 7 bases agree with TRBD2. CDR3 length equals 14 residues. The germline CDR1 and CDR2 sequences are SNHLY and FYNNEI. V shed 6 bases and J 1 base; nucleotides not matched to a gene: 5. In DNA, the CDR3 is TGTGCCAGCAGGGATTCTAGCGGCCAAGAGACCCAGTACTTC. It is translated as CASRDSSGQETQYF.

This clone was observed once. The rearrangement uses TRBV6-5 and TRBJ2-4; D tentatively fits TRBD1 or TRBD2 (5 bases each). The germline CDR1 and CDR2 sequences are MNHEY and SVGAGI. The CDR3 extends over 14 amino acids. The V end was cut by 6 bases, the J end by 6 bases, with 15 bases between. For the CDR3, the DNA is TGTGCCAGCAGGTGGAGCAGGGACCCAAACATTCAGTACTTC. It is translated as CASRWSRDPNIQYF.

This clone was counted a few times. This chain connects TRBV5-6 to TRBJ1-5, with 10 nucleotides matching TRBD1. Germline assignment: CDR1 SGHDT and CDR2 YYEEEE. The CDR3 totals 15 residues. The J segment lost 7 bases and the V segment lost 4 bases, leaving 8 bases of the junction unmatched. This CDR3 reads CASSDSGTGEQPQHF. DNA of the CDR3: TGTGCCAGCAGCGACTCCGGGACAGGGGAACAGCCCCAGCATTTT.

The V and J genes are TRBV18 and TRBJ2-3; 8 positions agree with TRBD2. V gave up 3 bases and J gave up 4 bases; unmatched junction bases: 9. The CDR3 covers 16 residues. Per the germline V gene, CDR1 is KGHSH and CDR2 is LQKENI. This CDR3 reads CASSPAAGVRADTQYF. The CDR3 region has the DNA TGTGCCAGCTCACCCGCAGCGGGAGTCCGGGCAGATACGCAGTATTTT.

CDR3 nucleotides: TGTGCCAGCAGTTTATCGTGGTCCTACGAGCAGTACTTC. This translates into CASSLSWSYEQYF. V is TRBV27 and J is TRBJ2-7; D is uncertain. The CDR3 spans 13 residues. The germline CDR1 and CDR2 sequences are MNHEY and SMNVEV (reference sequence). Trimming cost V 0 bases and J 1 base, with 4 bases left between them.

The chain couples TRBV6-1 to TRBJ2-3; TRBD2 might be the D (6 bases). The CDR3 contains 17 residues. The V and J ends lost 4 bases and 0 bases respectively, with 17 bases between them. The germline gives CDR1 MNHNS, CDR2 SASEGT. CDR3: CASSAFPGGASTDTQYF. DNA for the CDR3: TGTGCCAGCAGTGCATTCCCCGGCGGGGCTAGCACAGATACGCAGTATTTT.

V and J are TRBV10-1 and TRBJ2-7; D is unclear. CDR1 and CDR2 from the germline V gene are WNHNN and SYGVQD (reference sequence). CDR3 length: 14 amino acids. V lost 4 bases to trimming and J lost 4 bases, with 14 bases between them. DNA of the CDR3: TGCGCCAGCAGTGCCACCGCATACCCGTACGAGCAGTACTTC. Protein product: CASSATAYPYEQYF.

The V gene is TRBV15, the J gene TRBJ2-3; 7 bases align to TRBD2. The V gene's germline CDR1 is LNHNV and CDR2 YYDKDF (reference sequence). V lost 3 bases to trimming and J lost 4 bases; unmatched junction nucleotides: 10. The CDR3 has 16 amino acids. CDR3 coding DNA: TGTGCCACCAGCAGGGGCGGGAGAAGTAAATCAGATACGCAGTATTTT. It translates to CATSRGGRSKSDTQYF.

The chain joins TRBV10-1 to TRBJ2-1; D is uncertain. The length of the CDR3 is 12 residues. The V gene's germline CDR1 is WNHNN and CDR2 SYGVQD (reference sequence). Trimming pared 3 bases from V and 4 bases from J, leaving 4 bases between. The CDR3 sequence is CASSDTYNEQFF. As DNA, the CDR3 is TGCGCCAGCAGTGATACATACAATGAGCAGTTCTTC.

V gene TRBV5-8 combines with J gene TRBJ2-7; 11 bases line up with TRBD2. From germline, CDR1 is SGHTS and CDR2 YDEGEE. The CDR3 is 14 amino acids. Trimming took 7 bases from V and 5 from J; bases not matched to a gene: 8. The CDR3 nucleotides are TGTGCCAGCTTTCCACTAGCGGGAGCCCACGAGCAGTACTTC. This sequence encodes CASFPLAGAHEQYF.

The chain combines TRBV4-1 with TRBJ1-6; D not resolved. Germline CDR1 is MGHRA and CDR2 is YSYEKL. The CDR3 is made up of 16 amino acids. V dropped 2 bases and J dropped 5 bases, with 13 bases sitting between them. CDR3 region: CASSQHRVSDNSPLHF. For the CDR3, the DNA is TGCGCCAGCAGCCAACACCGGGTCTCTGATAATTCACCCCTCCACTTT.

This chain connects TRBV2 to TRBJ1-6; TRBD1 aligns across 9 bases. V shed 7 bases and J 6 bases; nucleotides not matched to a gene: 7. The V gene's germline CDR1 is SNHLY and CDR2 FYNNEI. This CDR3 is built from 15 residues. CDR3 sequence: CASKDLGQGNSPLHF. The CDR3, as DNA: TGTGCCAGCAAGGATCTGGGACAGGGTAATTCACCCCTCCACTTT.

This clone was detected only once. This chain links TRBV6-6 with TRBJ2-3, with TRBD1 matching 9 bases. The CDR3 has 13 amino acids. V lost 6 bases and J lost 4; bases outside the gene matches: 2. The germline V gene has CDR1 MNHNY and CDR2 SVGAGI (reference sequence). The CDR3 reads CASRGQGSDTQYF. The CDR3 DNA sequence: TGTGCCAGCAGAGGACAGGGGTCAGATACGCAGTATTTT.

This chain joins TRBV5-6 and TRBJ1-1; maybe TRBD1 (6 bases). Germline V gene data show CDR1 as SGHDT and CDR2 as YYEEEE. This CDR3 comprises 14 residues. The V end was cut by 1 base, the J end by 4 bases, with 11 bases between. The CDR3 DNA sequence: TGTGCCAGCAGCTTGTTTCAGGGGTCCACTGAAGCTTTCTTT. Protein product: CASSLFQGSTEAFF.